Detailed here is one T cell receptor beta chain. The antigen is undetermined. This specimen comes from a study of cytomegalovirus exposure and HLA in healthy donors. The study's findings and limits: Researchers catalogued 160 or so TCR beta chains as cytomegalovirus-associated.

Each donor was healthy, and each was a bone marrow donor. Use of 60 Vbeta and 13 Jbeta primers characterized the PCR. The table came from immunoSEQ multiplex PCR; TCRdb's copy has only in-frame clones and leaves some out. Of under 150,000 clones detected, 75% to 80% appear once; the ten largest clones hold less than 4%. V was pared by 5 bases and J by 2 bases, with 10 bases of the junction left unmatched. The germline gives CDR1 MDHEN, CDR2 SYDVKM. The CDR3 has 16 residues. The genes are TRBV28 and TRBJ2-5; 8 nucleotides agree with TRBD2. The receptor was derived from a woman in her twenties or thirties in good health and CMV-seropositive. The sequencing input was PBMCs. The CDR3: CASSNRDGRGQETQYF. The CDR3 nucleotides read TGTGCCAGCAGTAACCGGGACGGGAGGGGTCAAGAGACCCAGTACTTC.